One sample yielded the 20 T cell receptor beta chains listed below, sequenced in a study of CXCR3-negative and CXCR3-positive naive CD8 T cells. UMI-tagged TRB cDNA libraries were built via 5' RACE. TCRdb reprocessed the 5' RACE reads, keeping one entry per CDR3 protein, no DNA. The sample has around 92,000 distinct CDR3 sequences. The sequenced material came from naive CXCR3- CD8+ T cells from blood. Subset defined: CD45RO-CCR7+CD27+CD95- naive CD8+ T cells lacking CXCR3 (TNR3-). The receptors originated from a human donor in good health. Some clones in this sample may be carry-over from other donors' samples.

The chain is built from TRBV20-1 and TRBJ2-1; without DNA, the TCRdb call of TRBD2 cannot be checked. Germline V lookup: CDR1 DFQATT, CDR2 SNEGSKA (reference sequence). This CDR3 has 15 amino acids. The CDR3 sequence: CSAREGLADYNEQFF.

V and J are TRBV9 and TRBJ2-1; TCRdb's assignment of TRBD2 cannot be checked, as there is no DNA. Germline V CDR1 and CDR2: SGDLS, YYNGEE. There are 15 residues in the CDR3. CDR3 region: CASSVRASGYNEQFF.

The chain joins TRBV7-9 to TRBJ2-1; no DNA is available, so the TRBD2 call from TCRdb remains unchecked. CDR3 length equals 15 residues. Germline V gene sequence: CDR1 SEHNR, CDR2 FQNEAQ (reference sequence). The CDR3 reads CASSPSWQEYNEQFF.

This chain links TRBV7-9 with TRBJ1-5. The CDR3 length is 14 residues. The germline V gene has CDR1 SEHNR and CDR2 FQNEAQ (reference sequence). CDR3 region: CASSLGVHQEPQHF.

The J gene is TRBJ2-6, the V gene TRBV29-1; TCRdb picks TRBD1, but there is no DNA to check that call. Per the germline V gene, CDR1 is SQVTM and CDR2 is ANQGSEA. The CDR3 length is 16 residues. The CDR3 protein is CSVRDRGRSGANVLTF.

The rearrangement joins TRBV27 to TRBJ2-7; TCRdb's D call of TRBD1 is untestable without DNA. CDR1 MNHEY and CDR2 SMNVEV come from the germline V gene (reference sequence). The CDR3 spans 14 residues. CDR3 loop: CASSYTGGRYEQYF.

This chain joins TRBV12-3 or TRBV12-4 and TRBJ2-3; the D call of TRBD1 rests on TCRdb alone, since no DNA is present to check it. This CDR3 is 14 amino acids long. The CDR3 sequence is CASSRGGNTDTQYF.

The J gene is TRBJ1-1, the V gene TRBV5-1. The CDR3 covers 18 residues. Germline V gene sequence: CDR1 SGHRS, CDR2 YFSETQ. The chain's CDR3 is CASSLVGLVQGMNTEAFF.

The gene calls are TRBV27 and TRBJ2-7; TCRdb proposes TRBD2, but this gene call is untestable without DNA. Germline-derived CDR1 and CDR2 are MNHEY and SMNVEV (reference sequence). The CDR3 loop spans 15 amino acids. The CDR3 spells CASSLSPSGAYEQYF.

The chain carries TRBV4-1 and TRBJ2-3; the TCRdb call, TRBD1, lacks DNA for checking. CDR3 length equals 15 residues. Per germline, CDR1 MGHRA and CDR2 YSYEKL. The CDR3 region is CASSQWAGETDTQYF.

V usage is TRBV5-1 and J usage is TRBJ2-1; without DNA, the TCRdb call of TRBD1 cannot be checked. From germline, CDR1 is SGHRS and CDR2 YFSETQ. CDR3 length: 15 amino acids. The CDR3 sequence is CASSLGRDSFNEQFF.

The chain has TRBV20-1 and TRBJ2-3. CDR3 length: 16 amino acids. Germline lookup yields CDR1 DFQATT and CDR2 SNEGSKA (reference sequence). The CDR3 sequence: CSARQNERPSTDTQYF.

The CDR3 here is CASSQDWGMNTEAFF. J is TRBJ1-1 and V is TRBV4-2; TCRdb indicates TRBD1, and absent DNA this call remains unverified. Germline-derived CDR1 and CDR2 are LGHNA and YNFKEQ. The CDR3 is 15 amino acids.

V and J are TRBV7-6 and TRBJ2-5; TCRdb reports TRBD1, a call that lacks DNA to check it against. CDR1 and CDR2 from the germline V gene are SGHVS and FNYEAQ. CDR3 size: 13 residues. The CDR3 here is CASSRDPIETQYF. The whole variable domain, remainder taken from reference TRBV7-6 and TRBJ2-5, is GAGVSQSPRYKVTKRGQDVALRCDPISGHVSLYWYRQALGQGPEFLTYFNYEAQQDKSGLPNDRFSAERPEGSISTLTIQRTEQRDSAMYRCASSRDPIETQYFGPGTRLLVL.

The V gene is TRBV7-9, the J gene TRBJ1-1; TCRdb indicates TRBD1, and absent DNA this call remains unverified. The CDR3 runs 17 residues. The germline V gene has CDR1 SEHNR and CDR2 FQNEAQ (reference sequence). The CDR3: CASSPLPWTGGNTEAFF.

The chain employs TRBV5-1 and TRBJ2-1; as DNA is missing, the TRBD1 call by TCRdb cannot be tested. This CDR3 region has 16 residues. CDR1 is SGHRS, CDR2 YFSETQ, per germline. The CDR3 sequence: CASSLGGGKAASEQFF.

V is TRBV19 and J is TRBJ2-6; no DNA is available, so the TRBD1 call from TCRdb remains unchecked. Germline V gives CDR1 LNHDA, CDR2 SQIVND (reference sequence). The CDR3 runs to 17 residues. CDR3: CASSSGPLGSGANVLTF.

The chain employs TRBV9 and TRBJ1-2; the TCRdb D gene call, TRBD1, has no DNA to confirm it. Germline CDR1 and CDR2: SGDLS and YYNGEE. The CDR3 has 13 residues. This chain's CDR3 is CASSVDRVHGYTF.

V gene TRBV20-1 combines with J gene TRBJ2-3; lacking DNA, the TRBD2 call made by TCRdb goes unchecked. The CDR3 runs 16 residues. CDR1 is DFQATT and CDR2 is SNEGSKA in the germline V gene (reference sequence). This CDR3 reads CSARDDIGGREDTQYF.

This sequence joins TRBV7-3 and TRBJ2-1; the D call from TCRdb, TRBD2, cannot be confirmed without DNA. The CDR3 is 13 amino acids. Germline CDR1 is SGHTA and CDR2 is FQGTGA. CDR3 residues: CASSLLWDGEQFF.